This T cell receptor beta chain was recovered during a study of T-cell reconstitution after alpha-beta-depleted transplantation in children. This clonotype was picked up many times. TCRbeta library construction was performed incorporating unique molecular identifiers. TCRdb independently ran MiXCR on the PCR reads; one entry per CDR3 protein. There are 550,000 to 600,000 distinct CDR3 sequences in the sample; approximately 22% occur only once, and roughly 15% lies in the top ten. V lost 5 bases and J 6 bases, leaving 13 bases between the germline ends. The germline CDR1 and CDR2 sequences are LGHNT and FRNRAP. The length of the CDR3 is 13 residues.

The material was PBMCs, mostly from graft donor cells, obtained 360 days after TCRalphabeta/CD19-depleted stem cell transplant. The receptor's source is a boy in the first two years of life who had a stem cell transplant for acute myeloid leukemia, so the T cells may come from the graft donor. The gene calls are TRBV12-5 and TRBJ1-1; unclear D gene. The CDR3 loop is CASGRALGAEAFF. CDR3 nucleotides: TGTGCTAGTGGTCGGGCCTTAGGTGCTGAAGCTTTCTTT.